The 5 T cell receptor beta chains given below trace back to one sample, sequenced in a study of cytomegalovirus exposure and HLA in healthy donors. The method was immunoSEQ multiplex PCR; TCRdb's version includes in-frame clones alone and lacks a portion of them. Among 200,000 to 300,000 clones listed, roughly 88% were seen once. The sequencing input was PBMCs. These receptor sequences come from a woman younger than 45 in good health and CMV-seronegative.

V is TRBV7-7 and J is TRBJ2-7, with D perhaps being TRBD1 or TRBD2 (7 bases each). This CDR3 is 16 amino acids long. Germline assignment: CDR1 SSHAT and CDR2 FNYEAQ (reference sequence). V shed 3 bases and J shed 4 bases, with 19 bases lying between them. CDR3 residues: CASSFSDREGVYEQYF. The CDR3 nucleotides read TGTGCCAGCAGCTTTTCCGACAGGGAGGGGGTTTACGAGCAGTACTTC.

The chain joins TRBV4-3 to TRBJ1-1; TRBD1 matches 12 bases. The V gene's germline CDR1 is LGHNA and CDR2 YSLEER. The CDR3 is 16 residues long. The junction had 8 bases not matched to a gene; V was cut back by 4 bases and J by 5 bases. CDR3 DNA sequence: TGCGCCAGCAGCCTAAGGGGACAGGGGGCATGGACTGAAGCTTTCTTT. As protein: CASSLRGQGAWTEAFF.

This rearrangement joins TRBV4-2 to TRBJ2-3, with D possibly being TRBD2 (5 bases). Germline CDR1 reads LGHNA; CDR2 reads YNFKEQ. This CDR3 has 14 amino acids. Trimming left V 3 bases short and J 6 bases short, with 13 bases between. CDR3 nucleotide sequence: TGTGCCAGCAGCCAGGAGGTGGGTAGGGATACGCAGTATTTT. Protein sequence: CASSQEVGRDTQYF.

The chain joins TRBV7-8 to TRBJ1-4, with D maybe TRBD1 (5 bases). The V gene lost 0 bases and the J gene lost 0 bases, with 11 bases spanning the gap. The CDR3 runs to 17 residues. Looked up from germline, CDR1 is SGHVS and CDR2 is FQNEAQ. The chain's CDR3 is CASSLASPGATNEKLFF. CDR3 nucleotide sequence: TGTGCCAGCAGCTTAGCGAGTCCGGGGGCAACTAATGAAAAACTGTTTTTT.

The V gene is TRBV7-2, the J gene TRBJ1-5; a possible D gene is TRBD1 (6 bases). CDR3 length: 15 amino acids. Germline V gene data show CDR1 as SGHTA and CDR2 as FQGNSA. The germline V and J ends were trimmed by 3 bases and 4 bases, with 13 bases remaining between them. The CDR3 nucleotides are TGTGCCAGCAGCTTGTCCCGGACAGCGAATCAGCCCCAGCATTTT. Translation gives CASSLSRTANQPQHF.